This T cell receptor (beta chain) was recorded in a study of CD8+ T cells in alopecia areata (dated by TCRdb to 2016 to 2019). At the level of the whole study: High-throughput TCRbeta sequencing was used to examine T cell clonal expansion in alopecia areata in both the C3H/HeJ mouse model and human patients. Scalp clonality was compared across normal scalp (n=4), patchy alopecia areata scalp (n=8), and alopecia totalis/universalis scalp (n=8). In humans, TCRbeta sequencing was performed on scalp tissue and on sorted CD4+ and CD8+ peripheral blood T cells from healthy controls and from patients with patchy or totalis/universalis alopecia areata. TCRbeta CDR3 regions were amplified by immunoSEQ multiplex PCR using 35 Vbeta forward and 13 Jbeta reverse primers. RNA came from the PAXgene miRNA kit for fixed scalp, the miRNeasy kit for PBMCs, and the RNeasy kit for mouse skin.

From cysteine to phenylalanine, the CDR3 is 15 amino acids long. The entry retains the CDR3 DNA only, 45 bases that are in frame from base 1. Between the V and J ends, shortened by 3 bases and 0 bases respectively, the junction contains 11 bases. CDR1 and CDR2 are drawn from the germline V gene: SNHLY, FYNNEI. General study outcomes and caveats: Lesional scalp, especially in alopecia totalis/universalis, showed higher clonality and more expanded CD8+ clones than normal scalp, suggesting antigenic drive. Shared TCR sequences between patients were less evident than in mice, which may be partly attributable to HLA diversity in the patient population. Unlike mouse skin, which is dominated by gammadelta T cells, normal human skin has resident alphabeta T cells that are also sequenced, and this complicates analysis of the scalp TCR repertoire.

Turning to this clone: Its antigen is not yet known. The record has no base qualities; no much larger clone is one base away.

Receptor amplification or capture employed the immunoSEQ multiplex PCR assay. RNA was extracted from all samples and reverse transcribed into cDNA as template for TCR sequencing. SuperScript III was used for first-strand cDNA synthesis, primed with a 2:1 mix of oligo-dT and random hexamers. Amplification bias was assessed with a synthetic immune receptor repertoire, and residual bias was removed computationally. The authors' pipeline ran thus. Raw reads were preprocessed to remove errors, and CDR3 was defined according to IMGT conventions as the region from the conserved cysteine to phenylalanine. To get clonality, Shannon entropy was normalized by log2 of the number of productive unique TCRs and the result was subtracted from 1. Whether each scalp clone was CD4 or CD8 was inferred by checking scalp TCRbeta sequences against the CD4 and CD8 repertoires from sorted blood. In its TCRdb copy, this immuneACCESS table keeps in-frame sequences only and misses some clones. Where compared with another copy, unresolved V genes explain less than half of these, and the others have no known cause. The V and J calls and clone size are taken from that table; D and trimming were inferred from the DNA. The sample includes tens of thousands of clones, with 62% observed a single time. Of the sample, more than 15% is held by the ten largest clones.

Peripheral blood and lesional scalp punch biopsies were obtained from patients with alopecia areata. PBMCs were separated by density centrifugation and stained for CD3, CD4 and CD8, after which CD4+ and CD8+ T cells were sorted on a FACSAria. The untreated alopecia areata patients were recruited through a multicenter biomarker study. For about 5 biomarker-study patients, blood CD8+ T cells were further sorted into NKG2D-low and NKG2D-high fractions. The TCR originated in a human donor with alopecia areata. Sequencing input: NKG2D-high CD8+ T cells sorted from blood. What this sample's cell subset or site label stands for: sorted CD8+ NKG2D-high blood T cells. The rearranged chain carries TRBV2 and TRBJ1-2; the D gene identity is not certain. The encoded CDR3 is CASSDLDLTNYGYTF. The nucleotides are TGTGCCAGCAGTGATCTCGACCTGACTAACTATGGCTACACCTTC.